The 8 T cell receptor beta chains reported below all come from one sample, sequenced in a study of shared T cell receptors in the human thymus. The method was immunoSEQ multiplex PCR; TCRdb's version includes in-frame clones alone and lacks a portion of them. This table has about 660,000 clones, roughly 90% appearing once. The same data also went into a second study, on human thymus T cells.

Input material: thymocytes. Every receptor here comes from a boy in the first two years of life with a congenital heart defect.

This chain joins TRBV30 and TRBJ2-4; D uncertain. Germline lookup yields CDR1 GTSNPN and CDR2 SVGIG (reference sequence). V was cut by 3 bases and J by 1 base, with 7 bases left in between. CDR3 length: 13 residues. The CDR3 DNA follows: TGTGCCTGGAGCCCCTTGGCCAAAAACATTCAGTACTTC. It codes for CAWSPLAKNIQYF. The full variable domain, in which reference TRBV30 and TRBJ2-4 provide the parts outside the CDR3, is SQTIHQWPATLVQPVGSPLSLECTVEGTSNPNLYWYRQAAGRGLQLLFYSVGIGQISSEVPQNLSASRPQDRQFILSSKKLLLSDSGFYLCAWSPLAKNIQYFGAGTRLSVL.

The chain is built from TRBV7-2 and TRBJ1-3; a possible D gene is TRBD1 (6 bases). Germline-derived CDR1 and CDR2 are SGHTA and FQGNSA. This CDR3 is built from 16 residues. V was trimmed by 6 bases and J by 0 bases, leaving 15 bases between them. CDR3 in DNA: TGTGCCAGCAGACGAAGGACAGCCAACTCTGGAAACACCATATATTTT. Translating it yields CASRRRTANSGNTIYF.

This clone was counted between two and nine times. The junction departs from germline at one end; a sequencing error may be responsible. The rearrangement joins TRBV6-1 to TRBJ1-3; 7 nucleotides match TRBD1. This CDR3 is 14 amino acids long. Germline V gene sequence: CDR1 MNHNS, CDR2 SASEGT. The CDR3: CASREGTAGNTIYF. CDR3 DNA: TGTGCCAGCAGGGAAGGGACAGCGGGAAACACCATATATTTT.

V and J are TRBV2 and TRBJ2-7, with 12 bases aligning to TRBD2. The CDR3 covers 16 residues. Germline V gives CDR1 SNHLY, CDR2 FYNNEI. Trimming removed 11 bases from V and 0 bases from J; junction bases left unmatched: 11. The CDR3 DNA sequence: TGTGCCCCCATGGGACTAGCGGGTTGGAGCTCCTACGAGCAGTACTTC. It codes for CAPMGLAGWSSYEQYF. Supplemented by reference TRBV2 and TRBJ2-7, the full variable domain reads EPEVTQTPSHQVTQMGQEVILRCVPISNHLYFYWYRQILGQKVEFLVSFYNNEISEKSEIFDDQFSVERPDGSNFTLKIRSTKLEDSAMYFCAPMGLAGWSSYEQYFGPGTRLTVT.

The chain uses TRBV18 and TRBJ1-2; 9 bases are a match to TRBD1. Germline trimming cut 3 bases from V and 5 bases from J; bases unmatched to any gene: 4. This CDR3 is built from 14 residues. Germline CDR1 reads KGHSH; CDR2 reads LQKENI. The CDR3 region is CASSPGQGVYGYTF. CDR3 in DNA: TGTGCCAGCTCACCGGGACAGGGAGTATATGGCTACACCTTC.

In DNA, the CDR3 is TGTGCCAGCAGCGCCTGGGCGGGGACAGGTACTGGAAACACCATATATTTT. As protein: CASSAWAGTGTGNTIYF. The chain combines TRBV9 with TRBJ1-3; 8 nucleotides line up with TRBD1. V lost 3 bases and J lost 2; bases outside the gene matches: 10. From germline, CDR1 is SGDLS and CDR2 YYNGEE. The CDR3 spans 17 residues.

This clone was detected only once. V usage is TRBV5-1 and J usage is TRBJ2-1; the match to TRBD2 covers 12 bases. The CDR3 is 17 residues long. The ends lost 0 bases at V and 4 bases at J; junction bases unmatched: 5. The germline gives CDR1 SGHRS, CDR2 YFSETQ. The DNA for the CDR3 is TGCGCCAGCAGCTTGGCCCCTAGCGGGAGGGTATACAATGAGCAGTTCTTC. This gives the protein CASSLAPSGRVYNEQFF.

The V gene is TRBV6-1, the J gene TRBJ1-3; 11 nucleotides align to TRBD1. J was trimmed by 0 bases and V by 3 bases; bases with no gene match: 7. Per germline, CDR1 MNHNS and CDR2 SASEGT. CDR3 length: 18 residues. The CDR3 DNA sequence: TGTGCCAGCAGTGAGCGGTGGGACAGGGGGTCCTCTGGAAACACCATATATTTT. Amino acid sequence: CASSERWDRGSSGNTIYF.